Listed below are T cell receptor beta chains from one sample, sequenced in a study of shared clonotypes between healthy human individuals. Produced via immunoSEQ multiplex PCR; TCRdb's table is partial and in-frame only. The table lists about 2 million clones, about 95% of them singletons, with 0.1% to 0.15% in the top ten. The specimen sequenced was naive CD4+ T cells sorted from blood. The source of these receptors is a man aged 18 to 29 in good health. Each CDR3 is given with its conserved first and last residue. Each record gives: D gene, J gene, V gene, clone size, CDR3 protein, CDR3 DNA. The D gene is left open where the match is weak. The size entry is marked missing in some rows and otherwise reads once, few, many or a size class.

>NA|TRBJ2-2|TRBV6-5|NA
CASSYSRQGSGELFF
TGTGCCAGCAGTTACTCGCGCCAGGGGTCGGGGGAGCTGTTTTTT
>NA|TRBJ1-2|TRBV28|NA
CASSLPPTVIYGYTF
TGTGCCAGCAGTTTGCCCCCGACAGTGATCTATGGCTACACCTTC
>TRBD1|TRBJ2-5|TRBV5-6|NA
CASSRDRGLQETQYF
TGTGCCAGCAGCCGGGACAGGGGCCTCCAAGAGACCCAGTACTTC
>NA|TRBJ1-2|TRBV30|NA
CAWSPDIYGYTF
TGTGCCTGGAGTCCAGATATCTATGGCTACACCTTC
>NA|TRBJ1-2|TRBV30|NA
CAWSGYVANYGYTF
TGTGCCTGGAGTGGGTACGTAGCTAACTATGGCTACACCTTC
>TRBD1|TRBJ2-3|TRBV5-1|NA
CASSRDSYTDTQYF
TGCGCCAGCAGTCGGGACAGCTACACAGATACGCAGTATTTT
>TRBD2|TRBJ2-3|TRBV10-3|NA
CAIRVAGDSDTQYF
TGTGCCATCAGGGTAGCGGGGGATTCGGATACGCAGTATTTT
>NA|TRBJ2-7|TRBV29-1|NA
CSAEGDEQYF
TGCAGCGCCGAGGGGGACGAGCAGTACTTC
>NA|TRBJ2-1|TRBV18|once
CASSPSGTHEQFF
TGTGCCAGCTCACCCTCCGGGACGCATGAGCAGTTCTTC
>TRBD1|TRBJ1-2|TRBV19|NA
CASSDNTGQLYGYTF
TGTGCCAGTAGCGATAATACGGGACAGCTCTATGGCTACACCTTC
>TRBD1|TRBJ2-7|TRBV11-2|NA
CASSLSQRQGITYEQYF
TGTGCCAGCAGCTTATCCCAACGACAGGGAATAACCTACGAGCAGTACTTC
>NA|TRBJ1-3|TRBV30|NA
CAWTDRRVAGRKTGNTIYF
TGTGCCTGGACCGACCGCAGGGTGGCAGGCCGGAAAACTGGAAACACCATATATTTT
>NA|TRBJ2-4|TRBV9|once
CASGAGRAKNIQYF
TGTGCCAGCGGAGCGGGTAGGGCCAAAAACATTCAGTACTTC
>TRBD1|TRBJ1-5|TRBV30|NA
CAWRDRGAGNQPQHF
TGTGCCTGGAGGGACAGGGGCGCCGGCAATCAGCCCCAGCATTTT
>NA|TRBJ1-4|TRBV18|NA
CASSRGTEEKLFF
TGTGCCAGCTCACGTGGGACGGAGGAAAAACTGTTTTTT
>TRBD1|TRBJ2-7|TRBV18|NA
CASSPRTGSYEQYF
TGTGCCAGCTCACCGCGGACAGGGTCCTACGAGCAGTACTTC
>NA|TRBJ1-2|TRBV6-6|NA
CASRGPGDGYTF
TGTGCCAGCAGGGGACCCGGGGATGGCTACACCTTC
>NA|TRBJ1-2|TRBV27|NA
CASSAYALVGASGYTF
TGTGCCAGCAGTGCATATGCACTCGTGGGGGCAAGTGGCTACACCTTC
>TRBD1|TRBJ2-7|TRBV18|NA
CASSQGQGIYEQYF
TGTGCCAGCTCACAGGGACAGGGAATCTACGAGCAGTACTTC
>NA|TRBJ2-2|TRBV7-3|once
CASSLATRNTGELFF
TGTGCCAGCAGCTTAGCGACAAGGAACACCGGGGAGCTGTTTTTT
>NA|TRBJ1-2|TRBV18|NA
CASSPGGAPGYTF
TGTGCCAGCTCACCCGGAGGGGCGCCCGGCTACACCTTC
>NA|TRBJ1-4|TRBV15|NA
CATSRANLATNEKLFF
TGTGCCACCAGCAGAGCGAACCTTGCAACTAATGAAAAACTGTTTTTT
>TRBD1|TRBJ1-1|TRBV19|NA
CASSRQGPGTEAFF
TGTGCCAGTAGTAGACAGGGACCAGGGACTGAAGCTTTCTTT
>TRBD1|TRBJ1-6|TRBV2|NA
CASREDRGPSKYNSPLHF
TGTGCCAGCAGGGAGGACAGGGGCCCGAGCAAGTATAATTCACCCCTCCACTTT
>TRBD2|TRBJ2-7|TRBV29-1|NA
CSAQQGLAPYEQYF
TGCAGCGCCCAACAGGGACTAGCACCCTACGAGCAGTACTTC
>NA|TRBJ2-3|TRBV30|once
CASGEATDTQYF
TGTGCCTCTGGGGAGGCCACAGATACGCAGTATTTT
>NA|TRBJ1-6|TRBV5-1|NA
CASSPLVSFLSYNSPLHF
TGCGCCAGCAGCCCTTTAGTCTCCTTTCTCTCCTATAATTCACCCCTCCACTTT
>TRBD1|TRBJ2-7|TRBV27|NA
CASGEQGPPYEQYF
TGTGCCAGTGGTGAACAGGGGCCCCCCTACGAGCAGTACTTC
>NA|TRBJ2-1|TRBV11-2|NA
CASSLVTSYNEQFF
TGTGCCAGCAGCTTAGTCACCTCCTACAATGAGCAGTTCTTC
>NA|TRBJ1-2|TRBV14|NA
CASSQERGYYGYTF
TGTGCCAGCAGCCAAGAGCGGGGATACTATGGCTACACCTTC
>TRBD2|TRBJ2-2|TRBV6-6|NA
CASTGLAENTGELFF
TGTGCCAGCACCGGACTAGCGGAGAACACCGGGGAGCTGTTTTTT
>NA|TRBJ2-1|TRBV27|NA
CASSFRVGNEQFF
TGTGCCAGCAGTTTCCGGGTCGGCAATGAGCAGTTCTTC
>NA|TRBJ1-1|TRBV19|NA
CASNPGLRSEAFF
TGTGCCAGTAACCCGGGATTAAGGTCTGAAGCTTTCTTT
>TRBD1|TRBJ2-7|TRBV6-6|NA
CASYLGDSRYEQYF
TGTGCCAGCTATCTCGGGGACAGTAGGTACGAGCAGTACTTC
>NA|TRBJ2-2|TRBV2|NA
CASSWSYTGELFF
TGTGCCTCCTCGTGGAGCTACACCGGGGAGCTGTTTTTT
>NA|TRBJ2-5|TRBV11-2|NA
CASSLEGTGQETQYF
TGTGCCAGCAGCTTGGAGGGAACAGGTCAAGAGACCCAGTACTTC
>TRBD2|TRBJ2-1|TRBV5-1|NA
CASRSGLAESYNEQFF
TGCGCCAGCAGATCCGGACTAGCGGAATCCTACAATGAGCAGTTCTTC
>TRBD1|TRBJ1-1|TRBV19|NA
CASSTLTGGNTEAFF
TGTGCCAGTAGTACCCTTACAGGGGGGAACACTGAAGCTTTCTTT
>NA|TRBJ1-2|TRBV5-6|NA
CASSFLRGALGYTF
TGTGCCAGCAGCTTTCTTCGGGGGGCGCTTGGCTACACCTTC
>NA|TRBJ1-1|TRBV7-9|NA
CASSLATLANTEAFF
TGTGCCAGCAGCTTAGCAACACTGGCGAACACTGAAGCTTTCTTT
>TRBD2|TRBJ2-1|TRBV6-5|NA
CASRPRGRANEQFF
TGTGCCAGCAGGCCACGCGGGAGGGCCAATGAGCAGTTCTTC
>TRBD1|TRBJ1-2|TRBV10-3|NA
CAISGTTDRVFHGYTF
TGTGCCATCAGTGGAACCACAGACAGGGTCTTCCATGGCTACACCTTC
>TRBD1|TRBJ1-4|TRBV6-5|NA
CASSYSGGRGEKLFF
TGTGCCAGCAGTTACTCAGGGGGCAGGGGTGAAAAACTGTTTTTT
>NA|TRBJ1-2|TRBV5-8|NA
CASSLHEGYTF
TGTGCCAGCAGCTTGCATGAAGGCTACACCTTC